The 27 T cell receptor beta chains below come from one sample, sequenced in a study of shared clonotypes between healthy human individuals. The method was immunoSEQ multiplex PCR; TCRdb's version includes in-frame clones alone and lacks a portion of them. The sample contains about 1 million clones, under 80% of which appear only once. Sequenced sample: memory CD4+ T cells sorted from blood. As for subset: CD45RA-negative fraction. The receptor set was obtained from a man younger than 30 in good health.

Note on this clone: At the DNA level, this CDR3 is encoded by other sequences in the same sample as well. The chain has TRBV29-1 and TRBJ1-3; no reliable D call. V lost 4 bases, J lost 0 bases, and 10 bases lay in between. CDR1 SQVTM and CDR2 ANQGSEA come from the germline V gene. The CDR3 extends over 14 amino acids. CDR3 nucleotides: TGCAGCGTTGCAGGCCAGAGCTCTGGAAACACCATATATTTT. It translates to CSVAGQSSGNTIYF. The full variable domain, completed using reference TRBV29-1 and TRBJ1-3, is SAVISQKPSRDICQRGTSLTIQCQVDSQVTMMFWYRQQPGQSLTLIATANQGSEATYESGFVIDKFPISRPNLTFSTLTVSNMSPEDSSIYLCSVAGQSSGNTIYFGEGSWLTVV.

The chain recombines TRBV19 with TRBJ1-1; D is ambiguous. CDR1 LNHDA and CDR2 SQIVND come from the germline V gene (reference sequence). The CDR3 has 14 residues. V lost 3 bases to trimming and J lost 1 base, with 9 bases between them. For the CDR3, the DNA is TGTGCCAGTAGTATGGTAACGGGGAACACTGAAGCTTTCTTT. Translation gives CASSMVTGNTEAFF.

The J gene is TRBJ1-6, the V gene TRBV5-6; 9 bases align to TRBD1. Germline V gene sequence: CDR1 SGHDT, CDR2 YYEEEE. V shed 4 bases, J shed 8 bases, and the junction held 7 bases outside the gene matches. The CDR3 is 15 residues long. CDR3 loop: CASSAAGTGYSPLHF. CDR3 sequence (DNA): TGTGCCAGCAGCGCCGCCGGGACAGGGTATTCACCCCTCCACTTT.

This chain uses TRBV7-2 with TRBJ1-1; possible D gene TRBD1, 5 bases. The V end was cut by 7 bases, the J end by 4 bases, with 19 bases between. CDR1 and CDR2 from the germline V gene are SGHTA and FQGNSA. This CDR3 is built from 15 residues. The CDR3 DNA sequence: TGTGCCAGCACCCTAAGAGGGGATCTCGGCACTGAAGCTTTCTTT. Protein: CASTLRGDLGTEAFF.

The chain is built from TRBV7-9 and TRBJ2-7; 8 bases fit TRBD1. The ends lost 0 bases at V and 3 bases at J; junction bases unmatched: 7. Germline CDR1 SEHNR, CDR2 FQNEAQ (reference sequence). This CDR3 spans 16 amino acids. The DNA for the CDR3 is TGTGCCAGCAGCTTAGCGCGCGGACAGGGAGACTACGAGCAGTACTTC. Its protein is CASSLARGQGDYEQYF.

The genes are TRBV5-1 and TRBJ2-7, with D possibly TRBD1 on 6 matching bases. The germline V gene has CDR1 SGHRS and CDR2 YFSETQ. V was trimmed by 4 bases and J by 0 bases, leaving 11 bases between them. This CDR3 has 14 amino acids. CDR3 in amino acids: CASSRTVDSYEQYF. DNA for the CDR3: TGCGCCAGCAGCCGGACAGTTGACTCCTACGAGCAGTACTTC. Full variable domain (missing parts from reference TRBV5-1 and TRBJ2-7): KAGVTQTPRYLIKTRGQQVTLSCSPISGHRSVSWYQQTPGQGLQFLFEYFSETQRNKGNFPGRFSGRQFSNSRSEMNVSTLELGDSALYLCASSRTVDSYEQYFGPGTRLTVT.

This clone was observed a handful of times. The CDR3 nucleotides are TGTGCCAGCACGGATTACAGATTCCAGGGAGCTTTCTTT. Its protein product is CASTDYRFQGAFF. V and J are TRBV7-8 and TRBJ1-1, with D possibly being TRBD1 (5 bases). V gave up 7 bases and J gave up 10 bases, with 19 bases separating them. The CDR3 sequence is 13 residues long. The germline CDR1 and CDR2 sequences are SGHVS and FQNEAQ.

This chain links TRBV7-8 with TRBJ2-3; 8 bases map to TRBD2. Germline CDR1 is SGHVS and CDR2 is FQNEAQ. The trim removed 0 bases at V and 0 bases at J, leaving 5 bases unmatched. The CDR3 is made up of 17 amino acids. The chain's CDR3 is CASSLALSSGSTDTQYF. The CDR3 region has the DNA TGTGCCAGCAGCTTAGCCCTATCTAGCGGGAGCACAGATACGCAGTATTTT.

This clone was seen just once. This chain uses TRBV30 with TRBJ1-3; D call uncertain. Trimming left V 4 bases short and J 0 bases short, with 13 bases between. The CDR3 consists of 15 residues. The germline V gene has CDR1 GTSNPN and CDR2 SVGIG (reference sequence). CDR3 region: CAWMPGFSSGNTIYF. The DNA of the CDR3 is TGTGCCTGGATGCCCGGGTTCAGCTCTGGAAACACCATATATTTT.

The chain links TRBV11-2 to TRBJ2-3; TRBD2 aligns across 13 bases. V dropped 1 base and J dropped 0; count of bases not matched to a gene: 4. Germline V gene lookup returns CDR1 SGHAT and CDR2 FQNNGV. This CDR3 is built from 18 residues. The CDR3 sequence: CASSLGRTSGGSTDTQYF. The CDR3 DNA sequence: TGTGCCAGCAGCTTAGGTCGGACTAGCGGGGGCAGCACAGATACGCAGTATTTT.

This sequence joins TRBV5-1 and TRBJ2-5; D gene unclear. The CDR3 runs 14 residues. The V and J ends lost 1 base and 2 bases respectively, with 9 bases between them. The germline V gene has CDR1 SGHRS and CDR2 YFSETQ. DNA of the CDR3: TGCGCCAGCAGCTTGTTCGGCGCTCAAGAGACCCAGTACTTC. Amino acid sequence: CASSLFGAQETQYF. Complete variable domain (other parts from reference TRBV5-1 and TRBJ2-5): KAGVTQTPRYLIKTRGQQVTLSCSPISGHRSVSWYQQTPGQGLQFLFEYFSETQRNKGNFPGRFSGRQFSNSRSEMNVSTLELGDSALYLCASSLFGAQETQYFGPGTRLLVL.

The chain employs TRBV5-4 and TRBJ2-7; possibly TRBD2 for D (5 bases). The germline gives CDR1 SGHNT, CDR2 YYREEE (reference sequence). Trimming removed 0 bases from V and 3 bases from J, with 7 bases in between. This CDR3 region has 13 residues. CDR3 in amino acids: CASSLGGFYEQYF. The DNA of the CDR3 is TGTGCCAGCAGCTTGGGAGGGTTCTACGAGCAGTACTTC.

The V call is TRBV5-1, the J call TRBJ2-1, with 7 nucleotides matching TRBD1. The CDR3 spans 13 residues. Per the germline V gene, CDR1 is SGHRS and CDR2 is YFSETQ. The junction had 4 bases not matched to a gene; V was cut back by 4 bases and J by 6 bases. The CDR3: CASSPTGINEQFF. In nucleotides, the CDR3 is TGCGCCAGCAGCCCGACAGGGATCAATGAGCAGTTCTTC.

The CDR3 is CASSSVTGGGEQYF. The DNA of the CDR3 is TGCGCCAGCAGCTCCGTAACAGGGGGAGGCGAGCAGTACTTC. The rearrangement uses TRBV5-1 and TRBJ2-7; 8 bases map to TRBD1. V dropped 3 bases and J dropped 6; count of bases not matched to a gene: 8. Germline-derived CDR1 and CDR2 are SGHRS and YFSETQ. The CDR3 has 14 residues.

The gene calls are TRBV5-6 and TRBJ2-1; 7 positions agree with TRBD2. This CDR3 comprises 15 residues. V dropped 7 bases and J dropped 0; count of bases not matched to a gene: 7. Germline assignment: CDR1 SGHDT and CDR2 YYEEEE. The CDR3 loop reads CASAWGGSSYNEQFF. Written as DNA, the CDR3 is TGTGCCAGCGCCTGGGGCGGGAGCTCCTACAATGAGCAGTTCTTC.

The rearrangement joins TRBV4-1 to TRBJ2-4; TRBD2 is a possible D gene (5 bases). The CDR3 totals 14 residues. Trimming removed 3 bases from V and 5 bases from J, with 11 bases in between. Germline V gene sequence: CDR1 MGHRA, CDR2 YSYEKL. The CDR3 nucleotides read TGCGCCAGCAGCCATCCGGGATCACAAAACATTCAGTACTTC. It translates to CASSHPGSQNIQYF.

DNA of the CDR3: TGTGCCAGCAGCTCCGATTGGAACACCGGGGAGCTGTTTTTT. Its protein is CASSSDWNTGELFF. The gene calls are TRBV7-3 and TRBJ2-2; unclear D gene. Germline V gives CDR1 SGHTA, CDR2 FQGTGA. Trimming took 4 bases from V and 1 from J, leaving 7 bases between them. CDR3 size: 14 residues.

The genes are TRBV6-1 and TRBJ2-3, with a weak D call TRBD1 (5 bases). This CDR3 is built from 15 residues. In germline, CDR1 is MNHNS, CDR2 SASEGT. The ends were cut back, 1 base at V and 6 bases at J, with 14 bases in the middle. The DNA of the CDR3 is TGTGCCAGCAGTGAAGACAGGACCCCAAGGGATACGCAGTATTTT. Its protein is CASSEDRTPRDTQYF.

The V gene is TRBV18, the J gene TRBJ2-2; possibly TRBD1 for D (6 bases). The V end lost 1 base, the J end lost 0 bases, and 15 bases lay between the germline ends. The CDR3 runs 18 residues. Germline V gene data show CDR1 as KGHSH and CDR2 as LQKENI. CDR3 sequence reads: CASSPRDTFLTNTGELFF. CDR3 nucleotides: TGTGCCAGCTCACCACGGGACACTTTTTTAACGAACACCGGGGAGCTGTTTTTT.

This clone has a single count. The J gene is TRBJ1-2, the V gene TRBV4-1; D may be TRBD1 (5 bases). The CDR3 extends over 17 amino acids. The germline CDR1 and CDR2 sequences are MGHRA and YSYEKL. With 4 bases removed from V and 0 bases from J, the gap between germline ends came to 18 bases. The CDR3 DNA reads TGCGCCAGCAGCCTATGGGGGGACGCCATGGCTAACTATGGCTACACCTTC. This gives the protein CASSLWGDAMANYGYTF.

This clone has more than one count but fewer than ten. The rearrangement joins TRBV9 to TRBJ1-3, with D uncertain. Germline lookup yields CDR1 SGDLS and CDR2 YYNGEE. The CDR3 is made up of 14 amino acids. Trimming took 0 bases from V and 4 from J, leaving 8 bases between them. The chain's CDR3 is CASSVAMVGNTIYF. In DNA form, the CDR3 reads TGTGCCAGCAGCGTAGCTATGGTGGGAAACACCATATATTTT.

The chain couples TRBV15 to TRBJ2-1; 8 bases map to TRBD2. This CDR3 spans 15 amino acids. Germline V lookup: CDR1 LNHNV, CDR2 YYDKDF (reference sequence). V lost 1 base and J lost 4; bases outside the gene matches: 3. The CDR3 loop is CATSRGRGGYNEQFF. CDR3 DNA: TGTGCCACCAGCAGAGGTCGCGGGGGGTACAATGAGCAGTTCTTC.

The CDR3 nucleotides are TGCGCCAGCAGCCGCACAGACAGGGTAGTTGAGCAGTTCTTC. Translation gives CASSRTDRVVEQFF. This chain joins TRBV5-1 and TRBJ2-1, with TRBD1 matching 7 bases. Germline assignment: CDR1 SGHRS and CDR2 YFSETQ. Trimming at V came to 4 bases and at J to 9 bases, leaving 10 bases not matched to a gene. The CDR3 runs 14 residues.

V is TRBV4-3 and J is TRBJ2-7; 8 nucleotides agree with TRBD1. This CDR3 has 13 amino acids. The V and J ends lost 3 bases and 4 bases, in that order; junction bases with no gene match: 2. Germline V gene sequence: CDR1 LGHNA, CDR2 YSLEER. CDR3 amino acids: CASSQDREYEQYF. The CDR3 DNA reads TGCGCCAGCAGCCAGGACAGGGAATACGAGCAGTACTTC.

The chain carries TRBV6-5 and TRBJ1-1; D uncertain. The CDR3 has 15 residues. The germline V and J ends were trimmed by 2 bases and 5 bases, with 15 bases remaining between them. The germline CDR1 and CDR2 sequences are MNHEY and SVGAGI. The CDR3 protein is CASSYPGLGKTEAFF. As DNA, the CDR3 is TGTGCCAGCAGTTACCCTGGGTTGGGGAAAACTGAAGCTTTCTTT.

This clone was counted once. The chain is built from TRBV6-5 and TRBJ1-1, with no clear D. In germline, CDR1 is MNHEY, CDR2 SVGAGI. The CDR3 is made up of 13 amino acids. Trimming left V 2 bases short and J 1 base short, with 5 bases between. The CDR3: CASSYGPNTEAFF. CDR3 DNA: TGTGCCAGCAGTTACGGACCGAACACTGAAGCTTTCTTT.

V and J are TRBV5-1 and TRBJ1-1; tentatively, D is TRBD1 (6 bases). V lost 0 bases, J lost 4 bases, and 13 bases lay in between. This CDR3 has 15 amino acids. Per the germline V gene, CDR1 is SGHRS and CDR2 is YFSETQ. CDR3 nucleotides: TGCGCCAGCAGCTTGGTAGGGGGGGCTGGCACTGAAGCTTTCTTT. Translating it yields CASSLVGGAGTEAFF. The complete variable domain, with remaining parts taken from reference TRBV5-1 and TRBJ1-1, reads KAGVTQTPRYLIKTRGQQVTLSCSPISGHRSVSWYQQTPGQGLQFLFEYFSETQRNKGNFPGRFSGRQFSNSRSEMNVSTLELGDSALYLCASSLVGGAGTEAFFGQGTRLTVV.